This is a list of T cell receptor beta chains from one sample in a study of T cell changes during pregnancy in multiple sclerosis. This table comes from immunoSEQ multiplex PCR, and its TCRdb copy is limited to in-frame clones, with some not included. The table records approximately 85,000 clones, just over 90% of them present only once. This specimen consisted of peripheral blood, obtained in the first trimester of pregnancy. These TCRs come from a female donor with multiple sclerosis, enrolled in a pregnancy study. CDR3s include the opening cysteine and the closing phenylalanine or tryptophan. Some rows mark clone size as missing; the rest say once, few, many or name a class of expanded clone.

TRBV13	-	TRBJ2-3	CASSRSRTSGTHTQYF
TRBV2	-	TRBJ2-5	CASSEFRRADQETQYF
TRBV18	-	TRBJ2-7	CASSPNLTSGDTYEQYF
TRBV2	-	TRBJ2-5	CASSVQLAAPQETQYF
TRBV9	few	TRBJ2-1	CASSSRTSYNEQFF
TRBV25-1	-	TRBJ1-2	CASSSTGGPFGGYTF
TRBV19	-	TRBJ2-7	CASSSPGLLCF
TRBV7-2	-	TRBJ2-1	CASSLRQGNMNEQFF
TRBV7-8	-	TRBJ2-7	CASTPRSSVGSYEQYF
TRBV27	-	TRBJ2-1	CASRPPRLADYNEQFF
TRBV16	-	TRBJ2-1	CASSQEAREGEQFF
TRBV7-2	-	TRBJ1-2	CASSLPAQNYGYTF
TRBV7-9	-	TRBJ1-6	CASSLYSSYNSPLHF
TRBV5-1	-	TRBJ2-1	CASSRLDRSSYNEQFF
TRBV10-3	-	TRBJ2-7	CAISESGSAYEQYF
TRBV4-3	-	TRBJ2-5	CASSQDVWRGGRQETQYF
TRBV6-5	-	TRBJ2-1	CASRGQGVGDNEQFF
TRBV6-1	-	TRBJ1-1	CASSPQGNTEAFF
TRBV5-1	-	TRBJ1-2	CASSSQGNYGYTF
TRBV6-4	-	TRBJ2-3	CASSPGQTTDTQYF
TRBV7-8	-	TRBJ2-3	CASSLAGAITDTQYF
TRBV7-6	few	TRBJ1-1	CASSLSQGLGTEAFF
TRBV28	-	TRBJ1-2	CASSPWTDPNYGYTF
TRBV30	-	TRBJ2-3	CAWSADRRNTQYF
TRBV9	-	TRBJ2-1	CASTRGGSRSYNEQFF
TRBV7-3	-	TRBJ2-1	CASRSSGYNEQFF
TRBV29-1	-	TRBJ1-2	CSGDTGDYGYTF
TRBV7-8	-	TRBJ2-5	CASSLVVGGPLETQYF
TRBV7-3	-	TRBJ1-2	CASSPSGQDYGYTF
TRBV30	few	TRBJ2-5	CAWSSRQGHQETQYF
TRBV27	-	TRBJ2-3	CASSFRGSSTDTQYF
TRBV7-2	-	TRBJ2-1	CASSFSGVSSYNEQFF
TRBV7-3	-	TRBJ2-2	CASSPGPGTGELFF
TRBV19	-	TRBJ2-6	CASSRGDSGSGANVLTF
TRBV28	-	TRBJ1-1	CASSSGTANTEAFF
TRBV19	-	TRBJ1-6	CASSIDRGNSPLHF
TRBV5-4	-	TRBJ2-2	CASSFPSGGLFTGELFF
TRBV6-5	-	TRBJ1-1	CASSYSGTTNTEAFF
TRBV4-3	-	TRBJ2-1	CASSPLETREQFF
TRBV29-1	-	TRBJ1-1	CSVELWTGNTEAFF
TRBV5-4	-	TRBJ2-2	CASSSGQARGTGELFF
TRBV2	-	TRBJ2-3	CASSGAGVGTDTQYF
TRBV28	-	TRBJ2-7	CASREYGYEQYF
TRBV19	-	TRBJ1-5	CASMDQGYSSQPQHF
TRBV15	-	TRBJ2-2	CATSRIGLAGGSTGELFF
TRBV6-4	-	TRBJ1-1	CASKGDPAGTEAFF
TRBV25-1	-	TRBJ1-2	CASSERPGQGQLGYTF
TRBV28	-	TRBJ1-2	CASSFRGHNYGYTF
TRBV6-7	once	TRBJ1-6	CASFSQGENSPLHF
TRBV7-9	-	TRBJ1-5	CASSLGHQGPGDQPQHF
TRBV27	-	TRBJ2-2	CASSLLLAGTGELFF
TRBV4-3	-	TRBJ2-1	CASSQEPDPWGDNEQFF
TRBV11-3	-	TRBJ2-7	CASSFGAYEQYF
TRBV5-6	-	TRBJ1-2	CASSLTGFTYGYTF